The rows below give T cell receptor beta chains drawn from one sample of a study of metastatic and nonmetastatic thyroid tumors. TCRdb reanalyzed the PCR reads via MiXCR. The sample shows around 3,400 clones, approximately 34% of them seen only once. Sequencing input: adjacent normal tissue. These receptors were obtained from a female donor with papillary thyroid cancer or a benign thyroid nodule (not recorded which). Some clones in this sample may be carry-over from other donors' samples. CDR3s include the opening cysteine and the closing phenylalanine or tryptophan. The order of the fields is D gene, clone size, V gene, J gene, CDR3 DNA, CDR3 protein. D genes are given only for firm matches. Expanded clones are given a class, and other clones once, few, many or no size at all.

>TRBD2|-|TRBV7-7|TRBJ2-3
TGTGCTAGCAGCTTAGGACTAGCGGGAGATACGCAGTATTTT
CASSLGLAGDTQYF
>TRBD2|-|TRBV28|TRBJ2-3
TGTGGGTGCACTATTGCGGGAGTTAGCACAGATACGCAGTATTTT
CGCTIAGVSTDTQYF
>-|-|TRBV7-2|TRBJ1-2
TGTGCCAGCAGCTCGTACATATCTCGGGGCTACACCTTC
CASSSYISRGYTF
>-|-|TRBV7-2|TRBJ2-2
TGTGCCAGCAGCCTGACAAATGCCGGGGAGCTGTTTTTT
CASSLTNAGELFF
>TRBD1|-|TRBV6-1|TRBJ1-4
TGTGCCAGCAGACAGGGGGGCGGCGATGAAAAACTGTTTTTT
CASRQGGGDEKLFF
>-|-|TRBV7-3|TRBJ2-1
TGTGCCAGCAGCTTAACCGTGCATAGCGTGCCTTACAATGAGCAGTTCTTC
CASSLTVHSVPYNEQFF
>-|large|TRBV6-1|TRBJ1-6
TGTGCCAGCAAAACAAGTCCCGGGTGGAATTCACCCCTCCACTTT
CASKTSPGWNSPLHF
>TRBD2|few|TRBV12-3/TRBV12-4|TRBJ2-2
TGTGCCAGCAGAAATCATCCGGGACTAGAGATCACCGGGGAGCTGTTTTTT
CASRNHPGLEITGELFF
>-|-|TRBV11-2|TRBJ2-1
TGTGCCAGCAGCTTAGGGTATTCGGACCCCTACAATGAGCAGTTCTTC
CASSLGYSDPYNEQFF
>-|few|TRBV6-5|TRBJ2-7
TGTGCCAGCAGTTACGTGGGGTCCTACGAGCAGTACTTC
CASSYVGSYEQYF
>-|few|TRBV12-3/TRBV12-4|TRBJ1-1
TGTGCCAGCAGACCCGACAGTCGCCCTGAAGCTTTCTTT
CASRPDSRPEAFF
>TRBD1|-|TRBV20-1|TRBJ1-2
TGCAGTGCTAGAGATCCCGGGACAGGGGGACTCCTCTATGGCTACACCTTC
CSARDPGTGGLLYGYTF
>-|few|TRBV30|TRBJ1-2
TGTGCCTGGAGTAGAGGGATGAAATTTGGCTACACCTTC
CAWSRGMKFGYTF
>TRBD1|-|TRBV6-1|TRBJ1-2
TGTGGCAGCAATACAGGGGTTTATGGCTACACCTTC
CGSNTGVYGYTF
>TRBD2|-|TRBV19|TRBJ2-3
TGTGCCAGTAGTATAATCAGCGGGAGGGATTTCACAGATACGCAGTATTTT
CASSIISGRDFTDTQYF
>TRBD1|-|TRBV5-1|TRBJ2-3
TGCGCCAGCAGCTCGGGACAGGGGATGGATACGCAGTATTTT
CASSSGQGMDTQYF
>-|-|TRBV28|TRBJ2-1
TGTGCCAGCATTAGCCATTTATATTCCCGGGACGGAAATACCAATGAGCAGTTCTTC
CASISHLYSRDGNTNEQFF
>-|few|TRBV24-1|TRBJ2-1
TGTGCCACCAGCCTTTGGGATGAGCAGTTCTTC
CATSLWDEQFF
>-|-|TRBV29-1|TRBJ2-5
TGCAGCGTTGAAGAGAATTCAGGGGCTTGGGAGACCCAGTACTTC
CSVEENSGAWETQYF
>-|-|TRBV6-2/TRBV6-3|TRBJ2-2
TGTGTAAGCAGCCCTATGGGCGGGGAGCTGTCTTTT
CVSSPMGGELSF
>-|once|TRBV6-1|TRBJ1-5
TGTGCCAGCAGCCCCCGACGCGAGAGTATTCAGCCCCAGCATTTT
CASSPRRESIQPQHF
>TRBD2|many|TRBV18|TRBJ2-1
TGTGCCAGCTCACCCCGAGGGACTAGCGGCTACAATGAGCAGTTCTTC
CASSPRGTSGYNEQFF
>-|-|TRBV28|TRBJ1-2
TGTGCCAGCAGTGTGGACAGTCTAGCTAACTATGGCTACACCTTC
CASSVDSLANYGYTF
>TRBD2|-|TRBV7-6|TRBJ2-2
TGTGCCAGCAGCTATTCCGGGACTAGCGGGATCCCGGGGGCCGGGGAGCTGTTTTTT
CASSYSGTSGIPGAGELFF
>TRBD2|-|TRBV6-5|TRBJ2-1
TGTGCCAGCAGGGTCGGGACTAGCGGGGGGATATACAATGAGCAGTTCTTC
CASRVGTSGGIYNEQFF
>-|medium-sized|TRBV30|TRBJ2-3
TGTGCCTGGAGTGTAGGATCAGATACGCAGTATTTT
CAWSVGSDTQYF
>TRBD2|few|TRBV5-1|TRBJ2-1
TGCGCCAGCAGCCCATCGGGACTAGGTTTGGGTAATGAGCAGTTCTTC
CASSPSGLGLGNEQFF
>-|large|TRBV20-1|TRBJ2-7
TGCAGTGCTAGAGATGCCCGACAGTGGGGCGCGTACTTC
CSARDARQWGAYF
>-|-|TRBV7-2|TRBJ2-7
TGTGCCAGCAGCCTGACTAGTAGCTCCTACGAGCAGTACTTC
CASSLTSSSYEQYF
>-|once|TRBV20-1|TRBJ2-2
TGCAGTGCTAGGGTGGGACCCACCGGGGAGCTGTTTTTT
CSARVGPTGELFF
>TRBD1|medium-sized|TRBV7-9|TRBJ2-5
TGTGCCAGCAGCTTTGGGTGGACAGGGGGGGAGACCCAGTACTTC
CASSFGWTGGETQYF
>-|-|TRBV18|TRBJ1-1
TGTGCCAGCTCACCGGGGAAATCAGGCCGGGCGGCTGAAGCTTTCTTT
CASSPGKSGRAAEAFF
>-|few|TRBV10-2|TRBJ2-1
TGCGCCAGCAAGTCCTACAATGAGCAGTTCTTT
CASKSYNEQFF
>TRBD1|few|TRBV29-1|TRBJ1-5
TGCAGCGTTGCTAAGGACAGGGGTGGGCAGCCCCAGCATTTT
CSVAKDRGGQPQHF
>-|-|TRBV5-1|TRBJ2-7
TGCGCCAGCAGCTTGGTGAGCAGGGGGGACGAGCAGTACTTC
CASSLVSRGDEQYF
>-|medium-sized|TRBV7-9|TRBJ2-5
TGTGCCAGCAGCTTTGGGGGGCCGGAGACCCAGTACTTC
CASSFGGPETQYF
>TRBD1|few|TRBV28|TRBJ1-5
TGTGCCAGCAGCGCTACAGGGGGCAATCAGCCCCAGCATTTT
CASSATGGNQPQHF